The source of this T cell receptor beta chain is a study of blood T cell repertoires in COVID-19. About the research overall: Acute and convalescent COVID-19 specimens originated in the United States, Italy and Spain. PBMCs, B-cell-depleted T cells, or T cells were the source of the cDNA or gDNA that made up the material.

J gave up 0 bases and V 5 bases, and 7 bases lay outside the gene matches. CDR1 and CDR2 from the germline V gene are SEHNR and FQNEAQ (reference sequence). The CDR3 totals 15 residues. Repertoires were generated with immunoSEQ multiplex PCR, while TCRdb's copy carries only in-frame clones and drops some. This table has roughly 77,000 clones, roughly 89% appearing once. This sequence was found in a man aged 50 or older with active COVID-19. The chain employs TRBV7-9 and TRBJ2-7; 7 positions match TRBD2. The sequenced sample was peripheral blood. As DNA, the CDR3 is TGTGCCAGCAGCCCCTCTAGCGGCCTCTCCTACGAGCAGTACTTC. This codes for CASSPSSGLSYEQYF.